This T cell receptor (beta chain) was recorded in a study of T cell repertoires in MIS-A myocarditis (dated by TCRdb to between 2022 and 2023). The QIAamp DNA FFPE kit was used to extract genomic DNA from formalin-fixed paraffin-embedded autopsy tissue. V sheds 5 bases and J sheds 6 bases, leaving 16 bases between their ends. The CDR3 measures 15 amino acids from cysteine to phenylalanine. Only the CDR3 region is kept as DNA, spanning 45 bases read in frame from base 1. The germline V gene yields KGHSH for CDR1 and LQKENI for CDR2. As for this clone: Its target antigen remains unknown. There are no base qualities to consult, and no much larger clone falls within one base.

The immunoSEQ bias-controlled multiplex PCR was used to amplify TCRbeta CDR3 regions, which were then sequenced at high throughput. The original pipeline was this. CDR3 sequences were collapsed and filtered by the immunoSEQ vendor pipeline to quantify abundance and frequency of each unique TCRbeta CDR3. Using a 90% global sequence identity threshold, CD-HIT clustered dominant CDR3 amino acid sequences together with SARS-CoV-2-specific ImmuneCODE TCRbeta sequences. Clones with frequencies of 0.1 to 1 were classed as hyperexpanded, and 0.01 to 0.1 as large. MiXCR was used to confirm CDR3 amino acid sequences and V and J gene assignments of dominant clones. The R stringdist package was used to compute Levenshtein distances between the patient clonotypes and the ImmuneCODE hits. The clones in this table, taken by TCRdb from immuneACCESS, are in-frame only. Not every clone is retained; where verified, under half of the shortfall comes from an unresolved V gene, and the cause of the rest is unknown. Clonal size and the V and J genes are those of that table, whereas D and trimming came from the DNA. The sample contains 5,000 to 7,500 clones, 78% of them found a single time. The leading ten clones occupy 64% of the sample.

This receptor was identified in a young man with fulminant myocarditis from multisystem inflammatory syndrome in adults (MIS-A) after COVID-19. Sequencing was carried out using interventricular septum heart tissue obtained at autopsy. The cell subset or site label on this specimen signifies: cardiac tissue sample (left or right ventricle, interventricular septum, or pericardium). Here the chain combines TRBV18 and TRBJ1-4; the D gene lacks a confident call. Here is the DNA: TGTGCCAGCTCAACACAAGGTTTAACGGATGAAAAACTGTTTTTT. Its protein is CASSTQGLTDEKLFF.